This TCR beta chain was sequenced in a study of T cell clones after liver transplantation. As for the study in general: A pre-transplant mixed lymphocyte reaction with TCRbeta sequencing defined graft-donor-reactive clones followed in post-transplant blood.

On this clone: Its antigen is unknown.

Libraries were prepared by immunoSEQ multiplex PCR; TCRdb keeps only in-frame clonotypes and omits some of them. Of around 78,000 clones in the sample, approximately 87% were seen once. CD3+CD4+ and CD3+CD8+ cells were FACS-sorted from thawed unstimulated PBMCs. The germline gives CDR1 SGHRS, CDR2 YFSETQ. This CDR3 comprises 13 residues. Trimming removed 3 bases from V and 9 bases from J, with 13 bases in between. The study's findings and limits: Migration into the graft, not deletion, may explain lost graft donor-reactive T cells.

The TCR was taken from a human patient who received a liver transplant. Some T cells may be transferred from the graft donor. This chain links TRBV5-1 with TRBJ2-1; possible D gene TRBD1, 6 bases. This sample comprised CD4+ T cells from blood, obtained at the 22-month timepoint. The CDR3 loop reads CASSSRQDGEQFF. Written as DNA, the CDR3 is TGCGCCAGCAGCTCACGACAGGATGGTGAGCAGTTCTTC.